The T cell receptor (beta chain) described here comes from a study of blood T cell repertoires in COVID-19. How the authors handled the data: Estimation of nucleated cell counts relied on the amplification of reference gene primers. Sequencing was performed with immunoSEQ multiplex PCR; in TCRdb, only in-frame clones are kept and a portion is missing. V and J calls and clone size follow that table, whereas D and trimming were derived from the DNA. The data contain about 180,000 clones, about 87% of them singletons. This clone has just a few counts. V trimming: 0 bases; J trimming: 7 bases; junction bases outside the gene matches: 2. Germline CDR1 LGHDT, CDR2 YNNKEL (reference sequence). The CDR3 consists of 15 residues.

Sequencing input: peripheral blood. V usage is TRBV3-1 (or the pseudogene TRBV3-2) and J usage is TRBJ1-6; 8 bases agree with TRBD1. The sequence came from a man aged 35-49 years with active or convalescent COVID-19. CDR3 loop: CASSQDGTGNSPLHF. The DNA of the CDR3 is TGTGCCAGCAGCCAAGATGGGACAGGAAATTCACCCCTCCACTTT.